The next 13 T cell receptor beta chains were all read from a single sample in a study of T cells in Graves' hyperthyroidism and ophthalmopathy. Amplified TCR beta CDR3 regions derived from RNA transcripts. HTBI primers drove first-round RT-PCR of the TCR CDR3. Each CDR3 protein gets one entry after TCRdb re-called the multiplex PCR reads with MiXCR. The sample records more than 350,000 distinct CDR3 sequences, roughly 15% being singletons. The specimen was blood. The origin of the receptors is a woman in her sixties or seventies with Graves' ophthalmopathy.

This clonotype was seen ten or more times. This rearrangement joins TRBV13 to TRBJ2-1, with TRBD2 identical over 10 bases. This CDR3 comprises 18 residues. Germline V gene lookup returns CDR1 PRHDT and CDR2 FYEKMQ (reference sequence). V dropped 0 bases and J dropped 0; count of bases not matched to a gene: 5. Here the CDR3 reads CASSLGAGGPSSYNEQFF. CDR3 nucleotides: TGTGCCAGCAGCTTAGGAGCGGGAGGGCCAAGCTCCTACAATGAGCAGTTCTTC.

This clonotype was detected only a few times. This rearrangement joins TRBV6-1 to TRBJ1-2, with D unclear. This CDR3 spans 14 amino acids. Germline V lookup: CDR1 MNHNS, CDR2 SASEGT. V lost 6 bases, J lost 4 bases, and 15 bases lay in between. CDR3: CASSPNDLGYGYTF. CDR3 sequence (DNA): TGTGCCAGCAGCCCGAACGACCTGGGCTATGGCTACACCTTC.

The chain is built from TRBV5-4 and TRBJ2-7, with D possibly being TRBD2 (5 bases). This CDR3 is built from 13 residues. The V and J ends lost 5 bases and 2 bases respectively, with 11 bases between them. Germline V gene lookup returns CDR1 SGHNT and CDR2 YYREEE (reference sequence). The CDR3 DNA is TGTGCCAGCAGTTATCCGGGAACCTACGAGCAGTACTTC. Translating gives CASSYPGTYEQYF.

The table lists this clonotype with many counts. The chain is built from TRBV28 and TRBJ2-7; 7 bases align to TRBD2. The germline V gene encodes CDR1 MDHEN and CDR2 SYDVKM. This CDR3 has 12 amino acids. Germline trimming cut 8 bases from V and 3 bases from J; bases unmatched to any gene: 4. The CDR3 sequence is CASQTSFYEQYF. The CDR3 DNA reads TGTGCCAGCCAGACTAGCTTCTACGAGCAGTACTTC.

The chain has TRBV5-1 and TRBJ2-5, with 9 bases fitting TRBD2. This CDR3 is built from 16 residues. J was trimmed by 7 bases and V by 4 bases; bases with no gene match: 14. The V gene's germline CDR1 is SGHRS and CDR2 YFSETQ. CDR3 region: CASSPTSGTSIGTQYF. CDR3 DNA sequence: TGCGCCAGCAGCCCGACTAGCGGTACTTCCATTGGGACCCAGTACTTC.

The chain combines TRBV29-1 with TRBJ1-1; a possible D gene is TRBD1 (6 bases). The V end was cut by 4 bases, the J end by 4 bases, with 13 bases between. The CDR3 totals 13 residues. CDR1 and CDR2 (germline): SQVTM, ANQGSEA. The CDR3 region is CSVGGRGATEAFF. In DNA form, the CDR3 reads TGCAGCGTTGGGGGCAGGGGTGCCACTGAAGCTTTCTTT. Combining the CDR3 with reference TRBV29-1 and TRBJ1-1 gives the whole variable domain SAVISQKPSRDICQRGTSLTIQCQVDSQVTMMFWYRQQPGQSLTLIATANQGSEATYESGFVIDKFPISRPNLTFSTLTVSNMSPEDSSIYLCSVGGRGATEAFFGQGTRLTVV.

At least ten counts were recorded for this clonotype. The CDR3, as DNA: TGTGCCAGCAGCTTTAGGGAAACTAATGAAAAACTGTTTTTT. The encoded protein is CASSFRETNEKLFF. The chain uses TRBV7-8 and TRBJ1-4, with D uncertain. CDR3 length: 14 amino acids. The ends were cut back, 3 bases at V and 1 base at J, with 6 bases in the middle. The germline gives CDR1 SGHVS, CDR2 FQNEAQ.

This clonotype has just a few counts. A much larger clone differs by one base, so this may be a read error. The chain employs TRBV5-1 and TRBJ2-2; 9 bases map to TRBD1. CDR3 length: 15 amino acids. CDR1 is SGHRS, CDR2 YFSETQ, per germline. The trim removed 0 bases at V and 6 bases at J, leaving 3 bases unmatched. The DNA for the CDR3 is TGCGCCAGCAGCTTGGGGGACAGGGACTCCGGGGAGCTGTTTTTT. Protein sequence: CASSLGDRDSGELFF.

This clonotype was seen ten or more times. The CDR3 DNA reads as TGTGCCTGGATTGGGGGTAGGGCCTACAATGAGCAGTTCTTC. As protein: CAWIGGRAYNEQFF. The chain joins TRBV30 to TRBJ2-1; D could derive from TRBD1 or TRBD2 (5 bases each). The CDR3 runs 14 residues. V was clipped by 4 bases and J by 2 bases, with 12 bases between them. CDR1 and CDR2 (germline): GTSNPN, SVGIG (reference sequence).

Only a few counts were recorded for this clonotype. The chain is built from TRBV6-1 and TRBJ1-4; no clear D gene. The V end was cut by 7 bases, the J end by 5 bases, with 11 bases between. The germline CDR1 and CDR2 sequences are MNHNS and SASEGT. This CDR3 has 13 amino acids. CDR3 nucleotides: TGTGCCAGCATCCGGGCTTTCAATGAAAAACTGTTTTTT. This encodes CASIRAFNEKLFF.

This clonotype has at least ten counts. DNA of the CDR3: TGCGCCAGCAGCACGGGACTAGCGGCTTCCTACGAGCAGTACTTC. Translation: CASSTGLAASYEQYF. This sequence joins TRBV5-1 and TRBJ2-7, with 11 bases matching TRBD2. CDR3 length: 15 amino acids. Looked up from germline, CDR1 is SGHRS and CDR2 is YFSETQ. V trimming: 4 bases; J trimming: 1 base; junction bases outside the gene matches: 4.

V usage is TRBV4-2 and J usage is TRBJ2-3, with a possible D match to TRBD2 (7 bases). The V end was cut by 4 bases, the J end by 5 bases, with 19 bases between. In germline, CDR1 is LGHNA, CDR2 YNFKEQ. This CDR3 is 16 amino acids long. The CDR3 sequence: CASSPMMGRGIDTQYF. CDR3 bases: TGTGCCAGCAGCCCGATGATGGGGAGGGGGATAGATACGCAGTATTTT.

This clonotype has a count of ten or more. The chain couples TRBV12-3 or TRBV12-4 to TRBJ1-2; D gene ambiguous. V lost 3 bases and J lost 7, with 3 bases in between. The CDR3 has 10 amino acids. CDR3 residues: CASSFGGYTF. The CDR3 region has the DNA TGTGCCAGCAGTTTTGGTGGCTACACCTTC.